A selection of T cell receptor beta chains follows, all from one sample in a study of blood T cell repertoires in COVID-19. Using immunoSEQ multiplex PCR, the repertoire was profiled, and TCRdb retains in-frame clones only, with some absent. The repertoire holds some 220,000 clones, approximately 84% seen once, with 3% to 3.5% in the top ten. Source material: peripheral blood. The receptor set was obtained from a woman aged 25 to 39 who had recovered from COVID-19. Each CDR3 is given with its conserved first and last residue. Fields, in order: V gene, D gene, clone size, CDR3 length, J gene, CDR3 DNA, CDR3 protein. The D gene is left open where the match is weak. Size is stated for part of the rows, as once, few or many counts, or as a class when the clone is expanded.

>TRBV15|TRBD1|.|13|TRBJ2-7
TGTGCCACCAGCAGACCGACAGGGAACGAGCAGTACTTC
CATSRPTGNEQYF
>TRBV28|TRBD1|.|15|TRBJ1-5
TGTGCCAGCAGCCTTAACAGGGGGCGTCGGCAGCCCCAGCATTTT
CASSLNRGRRQPQHF
>TRBV29-1|TRBD1|.|15|TRBJ2-2
TGCAGCGTTGTGGGGGGACAGGATAACACCGGGGAGCTGTTTTTT
CSVVGGQDNTGELFF
>TRBV19|TRBD1|.|15|TRBJ2-3
TGTGCCAGTAGAATACAGGGGCGTCAGGCAGATACGCAGTATTTT
CASRIQGRQADTQYF
>TRBV9|TRBD1|.|15|TRBJ1-3
TGTGCCAGCAGCGTGACAGGGGGCTCTGGAAACACCATATATTTT
CASSVTGGSGNTIYF
>TRBV5-1|.|.|13|TRBJ2-3
TGCGCCAGCAGCCCATCAGGGGCAGATACGCAGTATTTT
CASSPSGADTQYF
>TRBV27|.|.|17|TRBJ2-3
TGTGCCAGCAGTTTATCAGGACTGGGTTTGGGGATGGATACGCAGTATTTT
CASSLSGLGLGMDTQYF
>TRBV30|.|.|12|TRBJ2-7
TGTGCCTGGAGGGCAGGCCCAGACGAGCAGTACTTC
CAWRAGPDEQYF
>TRBV1|.|.|14|TRBJ2-7
TGCACCAGCAGCCGGAGACAGGGGGCTTACGAGCAGTACTTC
CTSSRRQGAYEQYF
>TRBV27|.|.|14|TRBJ2-7
TGTGCCAGCAGTTTACAGGGGACGCCCTACGAGCAGTACTTC
CASSLQGTPYEQYF
>TRBV5-1|.|.|12|TRBJ1-4
TGCGCCAGCAGCGAGGATCTGGAAAAACTGTTTTTT
CASSEDLEKLFF
>TRBV14|TRBD1|.|13|TRBJ2-3
TGTGCCAGCGCCAGGGGGCGGCCAGATACGCAGTATTTT
CASARGRPDTQYF
>TRBV6-2/TRBV6-3|.|once|15|TRBJ2-2
TGTGCCAGCAGTTTTTTAGCGCCGAACACCGGGGAGCTGTTTTTT
CASSFLAPNTGELFF
>TRBV28|.|.|15|TRBJ1-6
TGTGCCACACTTGGGACTCACTCCCCTAATTCACCCCTCCACTTT
CATLGTHSPNSPLHF
>TRBV9|.|.|15|TRBJ2-1
TGTGCCAGCAGCGTTGCCACCACTCGCAACAATGAGCAGTTCTTC
CASSVATTRNNEQFF
>TRBV5-3|.|.|11|TRBJ2-1
TGTGCCAGAAGTACTCTGGATGAGCAGTTCTTC
CARSTLDEQFF